This entry lists 13 T cell receptor beta chains sequenced from one sample in a study of cytomegalovirus exposure and HLA in healthy donors (dated by TCRdb to 2016 to 2017). The library relied on the immunoSEQ multiplex PCR assay. A mixture of 60 forward primers for TCR Vbeta segments and 13 reverse primers for TCR Jbeta segments was used in the multiplex PCR. The table was pulled from immuneACCESS by TCRdb, which kept in-frame rearrangements only. Such tables lose some clones; where checked, under half of the loss comes from unresolved V genes, and the rest has no known cause. The sample table lists 100,000 to 120,000 clones, roughly 13% of them with a count of one. The ten largest clones represent approximately 15% of the sample. The sample consisted of PBMCs. The receptors were gathered from a man in his forties in good health and CMV-seropositive.

The chain links TRBV21-1 to TRBJ2-7; the D call TRBD2 from the table was never checked on the DNA. TRBV21-1 is assigned pseudogene status. This CDR3 spans 16 amino acids. CDR3 residues: CASSKEERSPTFEQYF. CDR3 coding DNA: TGTGCCAGCAGCAAAGAGGAGCGGAGTCCTACTTTCGAGCAGTACTTC.

The chain links TRBV9 to TRBJ1-2, with TRBD1 as a possible D gene (6 bases). From germline, CDR1 is SGDLS and CDR2 YYNGEE. V was pared by 0 bases and J by 4 bases, with 10 bases between. This CDR3 comprises 14 residues. CDR3 protein: CASSVVTQGYGYTF. The CDR3 nucleotides read TGTGCCAGCAGCGTAGTAACACAGGGCTATGGCTACACCTTC.

The gene calls are TRBV28 and TRBJ2-5; TRBD2 agrees at 10 bases. Germline V gene data show CDR1 as MDHEN and CDR2 as SYDVKM. This CDR3 has 15 residues. V lost 2 bases, J lost 3 bases, and 3 bases stayed unmatched. The CDR3 DNA is TGTGCCAGCAGTTTAAGCGGACTAGCGGAAGAGACCCAGTACTTC. This encodes CASSLSGLAEETQYF.

This chain links TRBV6-5 with TRBJ2-3; 7 positions agree with TRBD1. CDR1 is MNHEY, CDR2 SVGAGI, per germline. V shed 4 bases, J shed 3 bases, and the junction held 7 bases outside the gene matches. The CDR3 contains 15 residues. The CDR3 DNA reads as TGTGCCAGCAGTTCCGGGACAGTAAATACAGATACGCAGTATTTT. The encoded protein is CASSSGTVNTDTQYF.

The gene calls are TRBV5-8 and TRBJ2-5; TRBD2 agrees at 13 bases. Unmatched junction bases numbered 4, after V lost 4 bases and J lost 1 base. The germline gives CDR1 SGHTS, CDR2 YDEGEE. CDR3 length: 16 amino acids. CDR3 sequence (DNA): TGTGCCAGCAGCCCGGGACTAGCGGGAATCCAAGAGACCCAGTACTTC. Protein product: CASSPGLAGIQETQYF.

This chain connects TRBV6-5 to TRBJ2-1; 8 bases match TRBD1. V shed 2 bases, J shed 7 bases, and the junction held 7 bases outside the gene matches. The CDR3 has 15 residues. Germline-derived CDR1 and CDR2 are MNHEY and SVGAGI. Written as DNA, the CDR3 is TGTGCCAGCAGTTACGGACAGGGTAGTCGGAATGAGCAGTTCTTC. It specifies CASSYGQGSRNEQFF.

The table lists this clone with a few counts. V and J are TRBV19 and TRBJ2-1; D might be TRBD2 (5 bases). The length of the CDR3 is 13 residues. Germline loops: CDR1 LNHDA, CDR2 SQIVND (reference sequence). Trimming cost V 7 bases and J 8 bases, with 15 bases left between them. CDR3 sequence reads: CASTRGVGDEQFF. CDR3 nucleotides: TGTGCCAGTACCCGGGGAGTCGGGGATGAGCAGTTCTTC. Full variable domain (outside the CDR3, taken from reference TRBV19 and TRBJ2-1): DGGITQSPKYLFRKEGQNVTLSCEQNLNHDAMYWYRQDPGQGLRLIYYSQIVNDFQKGDIAEGYSVSREKKESFPLTVTSAQKNPTAFYLCASTRGVGDEQFFGPGTRLTVL.

The chain joins TRBV7-2 to TRBJ2-1; perhaps TRBD2 as D (5 bases). This CDR3 region has 15 residues. The V end was cut by 5 bases, the J end by 3 bases, with 14 bases between. Germline loops: CDR1 SGHTA, CDR2 FQGNSA. The CDR3 region has the DNA TGTGCCAGCAGCCGAAGCGGAGGAGTCTACAATGAGCAGTTCTTC. Translation gives CASSRSGGVYNEQFF.

V gene TRBV2 combines with J gene TRBJ2-2; 9 bases line up with TRBD1. Per germline, CDR1 SNHLY and CDR2 FYNNEI. After removal of 8 bases from V and 9 bases from J, the junction contained 7 bases not matched to a gene. The CDR3 length is 13 residues. The CDR3 spells CASYGTGKRELFF. The CDR3 DNA is TGTGCCAGCTATGGGACAGGGAAGAGGGAGCTGTTTTTT.

The chain recombines TRBV21-1 with TRBJ2-7; TRBD2 is the table's D call and was not checked against the DNA. TRBV21-1 is a recognized pseudogene. The CDR3 runs to 9 residues. This CDR3 reads CASSAGKYF. CDR3 nucleotide sequence: TGTGCCAGCAGCGCCGGTAAATACTTC.

The chain's CDR3 is CASSPQGDSLRAGGQYDEQFF. CDR3 DNA sequence: TGCGCCAGCAGCCCTCAAGGGGACAGCCTAAGAGCGGGAGGGCAGTACGATGAGCAGTTCTTC. J is TRBJ2-1 and V is TRBV4-3; 10 bases line up with TRBD2. V dropped 4 bases and J dropped 8; count of bases not matched to a gene: 26. CDR1 is LGHNA and CDR2 is YSLEER in the germline V gene. The CDR3 has 21 amino acids.

This clone was seen only a few times. The V call is TRBV7-9, the J call TRBJ2-2, with TRBD1 as a possible D gene (6 bases). CDR1 is SEHNR, CDR2 FQNEAQ, per germline (reference sequence). The CDR3 is 15 amino acids. Deletions cut 3 bases from V and 1 base from J, with 9 bases between. Written as DNA, the CDR3 is TGTGCCAGCAGCTTGGGACACCTGAACACCGGGGAGCTGTTTTTT. Translating gives CASSLGHLNTGELFF.

This clone was detected a few times. This sequence joins TRBV6-5 and TRBJ1-1, with 9 bases that match TRBD1. The V segment lost 7 bases and the J segment 4 bases; nucleotides outside the gene matches: 10. There are 15 residues in the CDR3. Germline CDR1 is MNHEY and CDR2 is SVGAGI. The CDR3 sequence is CASTLTGGAVTEAFF. The DNA for the CDR3 is TGTGCCAGCACCCTTACAGGGGGCGCGGTCACTGAAGCTTTCTTT.